This T cell receptor (beta chain) emerged from a study of pediatric ulcerative colitis. Study-wide points: All ulcerative colitis patients, but no controls, carried a couple of rectal clonotypes. A couple of patients' blood samples yielded substantially fewer templates. Ulcerative colitis patients shared more blood-rectal clones than controls.

CDR1 and CDR2 (germline): SGHRS, YFSETQ. The CDR3 has 13 amino acids. Before the diagnostic colonoscopy, ulcerative colitis patients were free of immunosuppressive medication. This clone was detected only a few times. Antigen: not known. An end of the junction does not agree with germline; a read error may underlie this. Measured with immunoSEQ multiplex PCR; TCRdb has only the in-frame clones, and not every one. Of some 60,000 clones detected, 77% appear once; the ten largest clones hold over 4%. The chain combines TRBV5-1 with TRBJ1-1, with D perhaps TRBD1 (5 bases). The sample comprised blood. The sequence was obtained from a boy between 10 and 17 years old with moderate ulcerative colitis. The CDR3 protein is CASRLGGDTEAFF. The CDR3 nucleotides read TGCGCCAGCAGGTTGGGGGGAGACACTGAAGCTTTCTTT.